Sequencing of this T cell receptor (beta chain) was carried out in a study of blood T cell repertoires in COVID-19. Study-level information: PBMCs, B-cell-depleted T cells, or T cells were the source of the cDNA or gDNA that made up the material.

With V trimmed by 0 bases and J by 2 bases, 2 bases remained unmatched. Germline CDR1 SGHRS, CDR2 YFSETQ. The CDR3 is 15 amino acids. Methods used by the authors: Estimation of nucleated cell counts was performed using reference gene primer amplification. Only in-frame clones appear in the TCRdb table, and some are missing; sequencing was by immunoSEQ multiplex PCR. That table gives V, J and clone size, and the DNA gave D and trimming. The sample comprises approximately 180,000 clones, 80% to 90% of which are singletons, and approximately 11% rests with the top ten. The rearrangement joins TRBV5-1 to TRBJ2-1; TRBD1 matches 7 bases. This TCR derives from a human donor with active or convalescent COVID-19. The donor label of this sample is uncertain. Material: peripheral blood. The CDR3 sequence is CASSLADRAYNEQFF. Here the CDR3 DNA reads TGCGCCAGCAGCTTGGCCGACAGGGCCTACAATGAGCAGTTCTTC.